The clone carrying this TCR beta chain occurred many times. Its antigen is as yet unknown. Per germline, CDR1 MGHRA and CDR2 YSYEKL. The V and J ends lost 1 base and 4 bases respectively, with 7 bases between them. The CDR3 runs to 13 residues. Synthesis of cDNA was carried out by template-switch 5'RACE. The reaction used 10-nucleotide random UMIs. Every sequencing run gave over 180 million TCR-beta sequences, taken from 15-18 subjects. TCRdb called the 5' RACE reads again in MiXCR, with one record for every CDR3 protein. The data show 25,000 to 30,000 distinct CDR3 sequences, less than 15% seen once. This entry is derived from a study of neurological immune-mediated disorders. Study outcomes and limitations: Across subjects, no CDR3 amino acid sequence appeared in expanded clones of more than one subject, a finding that suggested private repertoires in all groups.

The sequenced sample consisted of PBMCs. The receptor was derived from a man in his 60s in good health. This rearrangement joins TRBV4-1 to TRBJ1-1, with D uncertain. This CDR3 is CASSQGIGTEAFF. The CDR3 DNA follows: TGCGCCAGCAGCCAAGGTATTGGCACTGAAGCTTTCTTT.